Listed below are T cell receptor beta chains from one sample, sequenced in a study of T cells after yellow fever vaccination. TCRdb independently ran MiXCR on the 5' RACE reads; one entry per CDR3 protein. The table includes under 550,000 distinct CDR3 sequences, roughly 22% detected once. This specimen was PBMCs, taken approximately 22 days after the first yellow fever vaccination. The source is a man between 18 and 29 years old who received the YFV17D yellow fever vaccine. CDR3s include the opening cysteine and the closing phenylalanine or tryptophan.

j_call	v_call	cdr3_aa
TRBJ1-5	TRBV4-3	CASSQAQGGGQPQHF
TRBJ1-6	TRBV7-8	CASSLRTLGYSPLHF
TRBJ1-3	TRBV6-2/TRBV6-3	CASSYSGNSGNTIYF
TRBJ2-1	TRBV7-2	CASSHGGAIFYNEQFF
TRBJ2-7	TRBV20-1	CSAARDRVGEQYF
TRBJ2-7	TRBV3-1	CASSLTSGTLSYEQYF
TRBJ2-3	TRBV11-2	CASSRGAGGAGGTDTQYF
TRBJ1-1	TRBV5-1	CASSPLPGLDTEAFF
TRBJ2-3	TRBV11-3	CASSLGLFGIGTDTQYF
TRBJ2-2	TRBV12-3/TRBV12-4	CASSIHANTGELFF
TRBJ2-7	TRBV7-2	CASSSFPAYEQYF
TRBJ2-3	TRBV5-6	CASSPPTHTDTQYF
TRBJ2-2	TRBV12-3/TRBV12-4	CASSFLPTGGNGGMFF
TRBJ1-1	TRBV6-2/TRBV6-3	CASTRQSGVAFF
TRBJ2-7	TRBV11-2	CASSLVLGIGSGGAAQYF
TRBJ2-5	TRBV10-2	CASSVSAQGLGTQYF
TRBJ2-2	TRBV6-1	CASSPLRGSNGELFF
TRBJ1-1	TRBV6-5	CASSFKDRVTEAFF
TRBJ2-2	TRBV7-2	CASSWGRVGTGELFF
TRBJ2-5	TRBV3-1	CASSAGLAGGLETQYF
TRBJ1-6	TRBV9	CASSVGQGDSPLHF
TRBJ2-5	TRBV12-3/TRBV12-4	CATGLVPETQYF
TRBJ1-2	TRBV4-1	CASSQEQGPGGYTF
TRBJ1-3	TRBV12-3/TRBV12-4	CASSLVQGGGNTIYF
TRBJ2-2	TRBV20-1	CSARGGLDTGELFF
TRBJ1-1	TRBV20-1	CSATGGRDWVNTEAFF
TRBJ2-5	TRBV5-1	CASSRGQETQYF
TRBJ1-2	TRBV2	CASSEQGSYGYTF
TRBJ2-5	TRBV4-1	CASSHPDSWVTQYF
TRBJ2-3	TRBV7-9	CASSPGYKRFTDTQYF
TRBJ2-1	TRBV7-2	CACTNPEVLYNEQFF